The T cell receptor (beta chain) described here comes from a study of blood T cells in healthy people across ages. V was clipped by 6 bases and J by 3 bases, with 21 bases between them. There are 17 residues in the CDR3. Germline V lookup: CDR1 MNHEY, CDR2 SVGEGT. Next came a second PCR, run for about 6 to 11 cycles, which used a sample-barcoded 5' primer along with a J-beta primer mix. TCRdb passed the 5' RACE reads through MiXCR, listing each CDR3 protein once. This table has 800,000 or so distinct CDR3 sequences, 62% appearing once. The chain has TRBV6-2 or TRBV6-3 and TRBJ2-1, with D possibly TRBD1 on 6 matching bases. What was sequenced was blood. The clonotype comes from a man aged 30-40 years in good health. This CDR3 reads CASRLGFGQGFYNEQFF. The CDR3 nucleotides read TGTGCCAGCAGATTGGGTTTCGGGCAGGGGTTCTACAATGAGCAGTTCTTC.